These T cell receptor beta chains were read from a single sample in a study of T-cell memory formation after mild COVID-19. TCRdb itself ran the 5' RACE reads through MiXCR, one entry per CDR3 protein. The repertoire holds 44,000 or so distinct CDR3 sequences, about a tenth seen once, with about an eighth in the top ten. The specimen sequenced was PBMCs or a T cell subset sorted from them (not recorded which). Receptors were obtained from an adult woman who had mild COVID-19 (a few samples of this study predate the infection). Cell type and time point are not known. CDR3s include the opening cysteine and the closing phenylalanine or tryptophan. A D gene is named only where the DNA matches it firmly. Clone size is not always given. Where it is, it says once, few, many or a class for expanded clones.

D: .
size: many
V: TRBV7-9
J: TRBJ2-6
DNA: TGTGCCAGCAGCCCCGGGATCTCGAGCTCTGGGGCCAACGTCCTGACTTTC
CDR3: CASSPGISSSGANVLTF

D: TRBD2
size: .
V: TRBV9
J: TRBJ2-3
DNA: TGTGCCAGCAGCCCCACTAGCGGGAGTGATGCAGATACGCAGTATTTT
CDR3: CASSPTSGSDADTQYF

D: .
size: .
V: TRBV7-2
J: TRBJ1-1
DNA: TGTGCCAGCAGCTTAGGAGGCCACACTGAAGCTTTCTTT
CDR3: CASSLGGHTEAFF

D: TRBD1
size: .
V: TRBV24-1
J: TRBJ2-3
DNA: TGTGCCACCAGTGTCGGGACAGGGATCGCAGATACGCAGTATTTT
CDR3: CATSVGTGIADTQYF

D: .
size: many
V: TRBV5-1
J: TRBJ2-1
DNA: TGCGCCAGCAGCTTGATAGTTTCTGATGAGCAGTTCTTC
CDR3: CASSLIVSDEQFF

D: .
size: few
V: TRBV12-3/TRBV12-4
J: TRBJ1-1
DNA: TGTGCCAGCAGTTTAGCGTTGGGGGGGGTGGGAGCTTTCTTT
CDR3: CASSLALGGVGAFF

D: TRBD2
size: few
V: TRBV2
J: TRBJ2-3
DNA: TGTGCCAGCGGTAGACCGGCGGGGGGCACAGATACGCAGTATTTT
CDR3: CASGRPAGGTDTQYF

D: TRBD2
size: many
V: TRBV5-1
J: TRBJ2-5
DNA: TGCGCCTCCGCCGGGGGGGATAATTCGAAGAAAGAGACCCAGTACTTC
CDR3: CASAGGDNSKKETQYF

D: .
size: many
V: TRBV29-1
J: TRBJ1-1
DNA: TGCAGCGTTTCCCCAGGACGGGGAACTGAAGCTTTCTTT
CDR3: CSVSPGRGTEAFF

D: TRBD1
size: many
V: TRBV7-3
J: TRBJ2-3
DNA: TGTGCCAGCAGCTTAACGGGACAGGGACTCGCCCACACAGATACGCAGTATTTT
CDR3: CASSLTGQGLAHTDTQYF

D: .
size: .
V: TRBV5-5
J: TRBJ1-5
DNA: TGTGCCAGCAGCTTGCCCGGGGGGCTCCAGCATTTT
CDR3: CASSLPGGLQHF

D: .
size: few
V: TRBV7-9
J: TRBJ1-1
DNA: TGTGCCAGCAGCTTAGCAGAAGGGCTGAACACTGAAGCTTTCTTT
CDR3: CASSLAEGLNTEAFF

D: TRBD2
size: many
V: TRBV20-1
J: TRBJ2-1
DNA: TGCAGTGCTAGATCAAGGCGGACTAGCACATATGAGCAGTTCTTC
CDR3: CSARSRRTSTYEQFF

D: .
size: few
V: TRBV9
J: TRBJ2-1
DNA: TGTGCCAGCAGCGTAGAGTCCTCGACCCGGTCCTACAATGAGCAGTTCTTC
CDR3: CASSVESSTRSYNEQFF

D: TRBD1
size: many
V: TRBV12-3/TRBV12-4
J: TRBJ2-3
DNA: TGTGCCAGCAGTGCAACAGGGGGCCTTACGCAGTATTTT
CDR3: CASSATGGLTQYF

D: .
size: .
V: TRBV4-2
J: TRBJ1-2
DNA: TGTGCCAGCAGCCAAGCCGCCAGGGAGGTCTATGGCTACACCTTC
CDR3: CASSQAAREVYGYTF